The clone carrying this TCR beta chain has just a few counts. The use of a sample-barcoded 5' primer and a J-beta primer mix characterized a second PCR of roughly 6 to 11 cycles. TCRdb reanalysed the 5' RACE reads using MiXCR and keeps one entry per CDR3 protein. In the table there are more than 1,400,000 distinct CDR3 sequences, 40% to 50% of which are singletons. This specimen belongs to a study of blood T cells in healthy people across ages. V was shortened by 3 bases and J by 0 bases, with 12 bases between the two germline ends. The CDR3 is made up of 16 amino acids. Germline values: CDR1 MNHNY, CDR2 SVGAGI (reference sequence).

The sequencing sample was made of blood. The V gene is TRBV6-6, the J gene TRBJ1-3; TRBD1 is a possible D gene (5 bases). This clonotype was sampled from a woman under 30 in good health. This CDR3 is CASSYGHTSSGNTIYF. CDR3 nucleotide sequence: TGTGCCAGCAGTTATGGACACACCAGCTCTGGAAACACCATATATTTT.